A selection of T cell receptor beta chains follows, all from one sample in a study of cytomegalovirus exposure and HLA in healthy donors. Sequencing used immunoSEQ multiplex PCR; TCRdb keeps in-frame clones, though not all of them. The repertoire holds around 150,000 clones, with 70% to 80% as singletons. The sample consisted of PBMCs. The receptors stem from a man aged 40-49 years in good health and CMV-seronegative. Both conserved end residues are trimmed from each CDR3. Some rows have no size entry. The others give once, few or many, or a class for an expanded clone.

>NA|TRBV9
ASSPSIPGQQAYEQY
>NA|TRBV5-6
ASSGGIEQY
>once|TRBV30
AWSVDPGLYGYT
>NA|TRBV4-2
ASSPQGNQPQH
>NA|TRBV1
TSSQEDGITDTQY
>NA|TRBV19
ASSITGGKAF
>NA|TRBV2
ASRVAPGGTYEQY
>NA|TRBV9
ASSVDSQVQETQY
>NA|TRBV5-4
ASSLGPGSSGANVLT
>few|TRBV9
ASSQTSGGDTQY
>NA|TRBV15
ATSREGPFGGEQY
>once|TRBV7-9
ASEDGGNIQY
>NA|TRBV9
ASSISGGPSTDTQY
>NA|TRBV7-9
ASSLFVLQGEKLF
>few|TRBV7-9
ASSTTDRNTGELF
>NA|TRBV15
ATSSSLARSYEQY
>NA|TRBV6-6
ASSYWGDDQPQH
>NA|TRBV5-1
ASSLSPYSPYEQY